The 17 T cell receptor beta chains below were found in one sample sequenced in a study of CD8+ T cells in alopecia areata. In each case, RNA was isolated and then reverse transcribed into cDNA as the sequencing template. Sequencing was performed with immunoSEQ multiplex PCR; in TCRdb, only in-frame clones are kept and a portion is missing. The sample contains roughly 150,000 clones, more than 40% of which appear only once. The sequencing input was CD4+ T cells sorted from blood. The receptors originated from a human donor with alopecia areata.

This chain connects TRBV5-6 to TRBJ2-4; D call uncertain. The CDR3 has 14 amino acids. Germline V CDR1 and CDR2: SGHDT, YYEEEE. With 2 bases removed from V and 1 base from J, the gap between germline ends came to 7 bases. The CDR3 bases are TGTGCCAGCAGCTTTGTGGCGGCCAAAAACATTCAGTACTTC. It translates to CASSFVAAKNIQYF.

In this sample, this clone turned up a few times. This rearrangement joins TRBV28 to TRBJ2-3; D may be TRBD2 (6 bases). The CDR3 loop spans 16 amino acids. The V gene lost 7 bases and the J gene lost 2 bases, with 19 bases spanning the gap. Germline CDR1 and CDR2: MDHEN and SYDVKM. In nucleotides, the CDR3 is TGTGCCAGCACCACTTACCGCCGGGGGACCACAGATACGCAGTATTTT. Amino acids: CASTTYRRGTTDTQYF.

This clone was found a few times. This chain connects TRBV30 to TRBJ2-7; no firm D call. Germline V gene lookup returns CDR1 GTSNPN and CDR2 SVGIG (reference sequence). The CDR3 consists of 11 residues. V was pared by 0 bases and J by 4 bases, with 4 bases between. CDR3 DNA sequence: TGTGCCTGGAGTGTCTTTTACGAGCAGTACTTC. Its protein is CAWSVFYEQYF. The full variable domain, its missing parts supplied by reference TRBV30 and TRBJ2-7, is SQTIHQWPATLVQPVGSPLSLECTVEGTSNPNLYWYRQAAGRGLQLLFYSVGIGQISSEVPQNLSASRPQDRQFILSSKKLLLSDSGFYLCAWSVFYEQYFGPGTRLTVT.

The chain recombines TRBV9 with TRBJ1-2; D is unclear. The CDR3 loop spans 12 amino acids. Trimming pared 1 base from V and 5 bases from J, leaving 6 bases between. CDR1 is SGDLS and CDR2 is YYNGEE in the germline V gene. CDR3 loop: CASSVSRYGYTF. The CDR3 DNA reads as TGTGCCAGCAGCGTATCACGTTATGGCTACACCTTC.

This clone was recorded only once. CDR3: CASRLTNQPQHF. CDR3 DNA sequence: TGTGCCAGCAGACTAACTAATCAGCCCCAGCATTTT. The V and J genes are TRBV28 and TRBJ1-5; D not resolved. Germline-derived CDR1 and CDR2 are MDHEN and SYDVKM. Trimming removed 6 bases from V and 4 bases from J, with 7 bases in between. The CDR3 runs to 12 residues.

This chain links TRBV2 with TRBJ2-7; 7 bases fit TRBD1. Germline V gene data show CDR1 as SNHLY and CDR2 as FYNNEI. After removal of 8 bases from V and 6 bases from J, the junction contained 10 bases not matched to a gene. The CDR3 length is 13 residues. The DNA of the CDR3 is TGTGCCAGCTCTACCGGGACAGTCGGCGAGCAGTACTTC. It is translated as CASSTGTVGEQYF.

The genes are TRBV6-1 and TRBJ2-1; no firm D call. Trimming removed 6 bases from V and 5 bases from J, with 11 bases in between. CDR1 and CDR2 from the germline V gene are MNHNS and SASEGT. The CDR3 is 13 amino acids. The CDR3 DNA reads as TGTGCCAGCAGGGGTAGCTTCGACAATGAGCAGTTCTTC. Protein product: CASRGSFDNEQFF.

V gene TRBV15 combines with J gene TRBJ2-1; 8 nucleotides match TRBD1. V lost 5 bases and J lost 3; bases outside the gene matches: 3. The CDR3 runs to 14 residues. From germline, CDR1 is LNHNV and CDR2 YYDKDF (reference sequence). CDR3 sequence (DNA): TGTGCCACCAGCGGGGGACAGGACTACAATGAGCAGTTCTTC. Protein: CATSGGQDYNEQFF.

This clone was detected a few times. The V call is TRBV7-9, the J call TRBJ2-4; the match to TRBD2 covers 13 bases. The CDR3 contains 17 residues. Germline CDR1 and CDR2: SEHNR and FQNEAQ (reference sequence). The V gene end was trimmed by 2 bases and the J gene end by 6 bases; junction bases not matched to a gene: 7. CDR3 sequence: CASSLRGLAGRPNIQYF. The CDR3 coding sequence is TGTGCCAGCAGCTTACGGGGACTAGCGGGACGCCCAAACATTCAGTACTTC.

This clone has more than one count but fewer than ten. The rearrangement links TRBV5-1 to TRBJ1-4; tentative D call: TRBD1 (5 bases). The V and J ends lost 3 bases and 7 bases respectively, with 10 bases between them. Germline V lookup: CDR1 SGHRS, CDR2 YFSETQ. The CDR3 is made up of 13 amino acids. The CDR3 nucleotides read TGCGCCAGCAGCTCACAGGACGGTGAAAAACTGTTTTTT. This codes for CASSSQDGEKLFF.

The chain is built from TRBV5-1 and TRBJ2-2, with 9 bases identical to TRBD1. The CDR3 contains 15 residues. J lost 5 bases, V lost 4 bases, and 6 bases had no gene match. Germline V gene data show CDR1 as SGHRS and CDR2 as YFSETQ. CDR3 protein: CASSTSGTGTGELFF. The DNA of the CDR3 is TGCGCCAGCAGCACTTCCGGGACAGGGACCGGGGAGCTGTTTTTT.

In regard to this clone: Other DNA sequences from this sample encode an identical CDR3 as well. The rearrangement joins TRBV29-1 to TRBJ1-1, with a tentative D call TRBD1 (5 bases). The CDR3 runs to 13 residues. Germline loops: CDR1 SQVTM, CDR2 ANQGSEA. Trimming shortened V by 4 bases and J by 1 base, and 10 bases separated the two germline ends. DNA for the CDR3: TGCAGCGTTGGGGGGAGGGCGAACACTGAAGCTTTCTTT. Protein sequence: CSVGGRANTEAFF.

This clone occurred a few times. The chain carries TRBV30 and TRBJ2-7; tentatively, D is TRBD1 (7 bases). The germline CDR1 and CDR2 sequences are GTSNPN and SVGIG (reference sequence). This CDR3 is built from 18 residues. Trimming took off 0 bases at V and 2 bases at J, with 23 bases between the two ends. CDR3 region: CAWSVQDFAGQPPYEQYF. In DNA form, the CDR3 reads TGTGCCTGGAGTGTACAGGATTTTGCGGGACAGCCCCCCTACGAGCAGTACTTC.

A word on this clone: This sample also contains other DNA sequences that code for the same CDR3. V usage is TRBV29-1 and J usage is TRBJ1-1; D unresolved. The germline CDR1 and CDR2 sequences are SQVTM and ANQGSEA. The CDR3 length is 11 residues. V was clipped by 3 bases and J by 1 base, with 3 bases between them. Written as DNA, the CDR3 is TGCAGCGTTGACGGGAACACTGAAGCTTTCTTT. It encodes CSVDGNTEAFF.

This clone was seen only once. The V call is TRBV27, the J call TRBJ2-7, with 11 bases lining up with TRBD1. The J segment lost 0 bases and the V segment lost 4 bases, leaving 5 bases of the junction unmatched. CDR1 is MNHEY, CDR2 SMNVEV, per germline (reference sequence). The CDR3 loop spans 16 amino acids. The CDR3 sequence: CASSSQGTGGSYEQYF. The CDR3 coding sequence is TGTGCCAGCAGTTCCCAAGGGACAGGGGGCTCCTACGAGCAGTACTTC.

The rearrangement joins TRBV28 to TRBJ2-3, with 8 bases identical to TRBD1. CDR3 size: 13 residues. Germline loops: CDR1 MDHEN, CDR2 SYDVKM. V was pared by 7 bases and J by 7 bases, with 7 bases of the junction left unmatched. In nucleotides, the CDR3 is TGTGCCAGCAAGACAGGGGTCTCAAATACGCAGTATTTT. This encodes CASKTGVSNTQYF. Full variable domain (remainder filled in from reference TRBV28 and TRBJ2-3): DVKVTQSSRYLVKRTGEKVFLECVQDMDHENMFWYRQDPGLGLRLIYFSYDVKMKEKGDIPEGYSVSREKKERFSLILESASTNQTSMYLCASKTGVSNTQYFGPGTRLTVL.

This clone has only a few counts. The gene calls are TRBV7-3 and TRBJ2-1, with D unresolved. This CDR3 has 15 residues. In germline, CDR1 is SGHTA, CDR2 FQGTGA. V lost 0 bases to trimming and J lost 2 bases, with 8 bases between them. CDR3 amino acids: CASSLTVQTYNEQFF. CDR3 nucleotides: TGTGCCAGCAGCTTAACTGTTCAAACCTACAATGAGCAGTTCTTC.